The 18 T cell receptor beta chains below all came from one sample that was sequenced in a study of shared clonotypes between healthy human individuals. The protocol was immunoSEQ multiplex PCR, while the TCRdb copy is restricted to in-frame clones and leaves out a portion. The sample lists 950,000 to 1,200,000 clones, approximately 80% occurring once. Sequenced input: memory CD4+ T cells from PBMCs. The sample's subset: CD45RA-negative fraction. These receptors were obtained from a man aged 18 to 30 in good health. Some clones in this sample may be carry-over from other donors' samples.

The V call is TRBV6-4, the J call TRBJ1-1; 12 nucleotides match TRBD1. V shed 10 bases and J 7 bases; nucleotides not matched to a gene: 19. Germline CDR1 is MRHNA and CDR2 is SNTAGT. CDR3 size: 17 residues. The CDR3 DNA follows: TGTGCCACCCGCCGCCTCGGGACAGGGGGCGCGGGTGGTGAAGCTTTCTTT. Protein product: CATRRLGTGGAGGEAFF.

The table lists this clone with a count of one. The chain carries TRBV28 and TRBJ1-1, with 7 bases identical to TRBD1. Germline CDR1 and CDR2: MDHEN and SYDVKM. The CDR3 spans 14 residues. V gave up 4 bases and J gave up 8 bases; unmatched junction bases: 10. The CDR3 DNA follows: TGTGCCAGCAGTTCCCCGGGGGGACAGAGCGAAGCTTTCTTT. Encoded protein: CASSSPGGQSEAFF.

The V and J genes are TRBV7-2 and TRBJ2-7; TRBD2 agrees at 8 bases. V was pared by 5 bases and J by 6 bases, with 9 bases of the junction left unmatched. The CDR3 is made up of 14 amino acids. Per the germline V gene, CDR1 is SGHTA and CDR2 is FQGNSA. CDR3 nucleotide sequence: TGTGCCAGCAGCCCGGGACTAGTCCCGGGCGAGCAGTACTTC. This translates into CASSPGLVPGEQYF.

This clone was seen ten or more times. The chain joins TRBV7-2 to TRBJ2-3; 8 positions match TRBD2. The germline V gene has CDR1 SGHTA and CDR2 FQGNSA. The V and J ends lost 5 bases and 2 bases, in that order; junction bases with no gene match: 6. The length of the CDR3 is 15 residues. This chain's CDR3 is CASSITSGHTDTQYF. As DNA, the CDR3 is TGTGCCAGCAGCATTACTAGCGGACACACAGATACGCAGTATTTT.

Only one count was recorded for this clone. V gene TRBV5-1 combines with J gene TRBJ2-2; 8 nucleotides align to TRBD2. The CDR3 is 16 residues long. Germline V gene data show CDR1 as SGHRS and CDR2 as YFSETQ. The trim removed 3 bases at V and 1 base at J, leaving 5 bases unmatched. CDR3 sequence reads: CASSYRGGENTGELFF. Written as DNA, the CDR3 is TGCGCCAGCAGCTACCGGGGGGGCGAGAACACCGGGGAGCTGTTTTTT.

This rearrangement joins TRBV7-9 to TRBJ1-3; D gene unclear. This CDR3 region has 14 residues. The germline V gene has CDR1 SEHNR and CDR2 FQNEAQ (reference sequence). V was cut by 4 bases and J by 4 bases, with 11 bases left in between. The CDR3 nucleotides read TGTGCCAGCAGCTCCACCTCGGGGGGAAACACCATATATTTT. Translating it yields CASSSTSGGNTIYF.

This chain connects TRBV7-3 to TRBJ2-6, with 8 bases fitting TRBD1. V dropped 4 bases and J dropped 0; count of bases not matched to a gene: 2. Per the germline V gene, CDR1 is SGHTA and CDR2 is FQGTGA. The CDR3 covers 16 residues. The DNA for the CDR3 is TGTGCCAGCAGCTACACAGGGGGCTCTGGGGCCAACGTCCTGACTTTC. Protein product: CASSYTGGSGANVLTF. Full variable domain (missing parts from reference TRBV7-3 and TRBJ2-6): GAGVSQTPSNKVTEKGKYVELRCDPISGHTALYWYRQSLGQGPEFLIYFQGTGAADDSGLPNDRFFAVRPEGSVSTLKIQRTERGDSAVYLCASSYTGGSGANVLTFGAGSRLTVL.

To note about this clone: The likely explanation is a read error, given a far larger clone one base away. This chain links TRBV2 with TRBJ2-5; D is unclear. This CDR3 has 14 amino acids. Per germline, CDR1 SNHLY and CDR2 FYNNEI. Trimming took off 7 bases at V and 9 bases at J, with 21 bases between the two ends. The CDR3, as DNA: TGTGCCAGCATGGGCCCCCCCCGCGCGGAGCCCCAGTACTTC. Amino acids: CASMGPPRAEPQYF.

V usage is TRBV6-6 and J usage is TRBJ2-7; D is perhaps TRBD1 (6 bases). CDR3 length: 16 residues. CDR1 is MNHNY, CDR2 SVGAGI, per germline (reference sequence). V shed 5 bases and J shed 2 bases, with 19 bases lying between them. The DNA of the CDR3 is TGTGCCAGCAGTCTACCCTTGTCCGGGACAACCTACGAGCAGTACTTC. Translating it yields CASSLPLSGTTYEQYF.

The rearrangement links TRBV28 to TRBJ2-5, with 9 bases fitting TRBD1. This CDR3 spans 16 amino acids. Germline loops: CDR1 MDHEN, CDR2 SYDVKM. Trimming removed 6 bases from V and 7 bases from J; junction bases left unmatched: 15. CDR3 sequence reads: CASRTNRGHGYGTQYF. The CDR3 coding sequence is TGTGCCAGCAGAACTAACAGGGGGCACGGTTACGGGACCCAGTACTTC. Looking up the rest from reference TRBV28 and TRBJ2-5 gives the full variable domain: DVKVTQSSRYLVKRTGEKVFLECVQDMDHENMFWYRQDPGLGLRLIYFSYDVKMKEKGDIPEGYSVSREKKERFSLILESASTNQTSMYLCASRTNRGHGYGTQYFGPGTRLLVL.

CDR3 loop: CASSQGTAPRKAFF. The CDR3 coding sequence is TGTGCCAGCAGTCAAGGGACAGCCCCTCGAAAAGCTTTCTTT. J is TRBJ1-1 and V is TRBV6-6, with 7 bases identical to TRBD1. There are 14 residues in the CDR3. V trimming: 5 bases; J trimming: 9 bases; junction bases outside the gene matches: 12. The germline gives CDR1 MNHNY, CDR2 SVGAGI (reference sequence).

This clone turned up a few times. The chain combines TRBV5-6 with TRBJ1-2, with a tentative D call TRBD1 (5 bases). This CDR3 is built from 12 residues. V shed 4 bases and J shed 8 bases, with 12 bases lying between them. Germline V lookup: CDR1 SGHDT, CDR2 YYEEEE. The chain's CDR3 is CASSLQEGGYTF. In DNA form, the CDR3 reads TGTGCCAGCAGCCTTCAGGAGGGGGGCTACACCTTC.

Only a few counts were recorded for this clone. The chain couples TRBV5-1 to TRBJ1-2; the D gene is possibly TRBD1 (6 bases). V was shortened by 4 bases and J by 5 bases, with 12 bases between the two germline ends. There are 13 residues in the CDR3. Germline V gene sequence: CDR1 SGHRS, CDR2 YFSETQ. The CDR3 here is CASSPDRPYGYTF. The CDR3 bases are TGCGCCAGCAGCCCTGACAGGCCATATGGCTACACCTTC.

The chain recombines TRBV19 with TRBJ2-5; TRBD1 aligns across 8 bases. CDR3 length: 14 amino acids. J gave up 4 bases and V 3 bases, and 4 bases lay outside the gene matches. Germline V lookup: CDR1 LNHDA, CDR2 SQIVND (reference sequence). The CDR3 reads CASSMTGAGETQYF. CDR3 nucleotides: TGTGCCAGTAGTATGACAGGGGCAGGAGAGACCCAGTACTTC.

The chain employs TRBV6-1 and TRBJ1-1, with 7 bases lining up with TRBD1. Germline V gene lookup returns CDR1 MNHNS and CDR2 SASEGT. V gave up 6 bases and J gave up 1 base; unmatched junction bases: 8. The CDR3 contains 15 residues. This CDR3 is CASSPRGAGNTEAFF. In nucleotides, the CDR3 is TGTGCCAGCAGCCCCAGGGGGGCAGGGAACACTGAAGCTTTCTTT.

This chain connects TRBV28 to TRBJ2-6; a weak D match, TRBD2 (6 bases). V was trimmed by 9 bases and J by 0 bases, leaving 15 bases between them. In germline, CDR1 is MDHEN, CDR2 SYDVKM. The CDR3 sequence is 16 residues long. The CDR3 sequence: CASSTDGSSGANVLTF. For the CDR3, the DNA is TGTGCCAGTTCTACGGACGGGAGCTCTGGGGCCAACGTCCTGACTTTC.

V is TRBV18 and J is TRBJ2-5; 10 nucleotides match TRBD1. In germline, CDR1 is KGHSH, CDR2 LQKENI. Trimming removed 3 bases from V and 6 bases from J; junction bases left unmatched: 10. There are 16 residues in the CDR3. CDR3 nucleotides: TGTGCCAGCTCACCGACTCGCGGACAGGGGGGAAAGACCCAGTACTTC. Encoded protein: CASSPTRGQGGKTQYF.

Details on this clone: Other DNA sequences of this sample code for an identical CDR3. The rearrangement links TRBV18 to TRBJ1-2; D unclear. The CDR3 length is 13 residues. V was cut by 3 bases and J by 2 bases, with 7 bases left in between. The germline V gene encodes CDR1 KGHSH and CDR2 LQKENI. The CDR3 region is CASSPGGNYGYTF. The CDR3, as DNA: TGTGCCAGCTCACCTGGCGGAAACTATGGCTACACCTTC. The complete variable domain, with remaining parts taken from reference TRBV18 and TRBJ1-2, reads NAGVMQNPRHLVRRRGQEARLRCSPMKGHSHVYWYRQLPEEGLKFMVYLQKENIIDESGMPKERFSAEFPKEGPSILRIQQVVRGDSAAYFCASSPGGNYGYTFGSGTRLTVV.